This T cell receptor beta chain stems from a study of blood T cell repertoires in COVID-19. The CDR3 is 18 residues long. Germline CDR1 and CDR2: SGHKS and YYEKEE (reference sequence). V lost 0 bases, J lost 2 bases, and 10 bases stayed unmatched. The method was immunoSEQ multiplex PCR; TCRdb's version includes in-frame clones alone and lacks a portion of them. The sample holds under 150,000 clones, 85% to 90% seen once. This clone was seen more than once but under ten times. The chain couples TRBV5-5 to TRBJ1-5, with 8 bases that match TRBD1. Sequencing was performed on peripheral blood. This receptor was obtained from a man between 45 and 60 years old with active or convalescent COVID-19. CDR3 coding DNA: TGTGCCAGCAGCTTGGGACAGGGGTTAAAAGGGGGCAATCAGCCCCAGCATTTT. As protein: CASSLGQGLKGGNQPQHF.